The TCR beta chain under discussion was sequenced for a study of cytomegalovirus exposure and HLA in healthy donors. Points on this clone: What it binds is not known.

Produced via immunoSEQ multiplex PCR; TCRdb's table is partial and in-frame only. The sample includes 150,000 to 200,000 clones, about 80% of them seen just once. General study points: According to a later analysis, TCR clusters from the first cohort tended to co-occur in the 90 to 150 validation repertoires.

The validation cohort, a group of 120 subjects, included the donors and was separate from the roughly 670-subject first cohort. Germline V gene data show CDR1 as SNHLY and CDR2 as FYNNEI. CDR3 length: 14 amino acids. V dropped 6 bases and J dropped 5; count of bases not matched to a gene: 7. The clonotype was recovered from a young woman in good health and CMV-seropositive. The V gene is TRBV2, the J gene TRBJ1-1, with 9 nucleotides matching TRBD1. Specimen: PBMCs. The CDR3 region has the DNA TGTGCCAGCAGAAGTCGACAGGGGGGAACTGAAGCTTTCTTT. Protein sequence: CASRSRQGGTEAFF.